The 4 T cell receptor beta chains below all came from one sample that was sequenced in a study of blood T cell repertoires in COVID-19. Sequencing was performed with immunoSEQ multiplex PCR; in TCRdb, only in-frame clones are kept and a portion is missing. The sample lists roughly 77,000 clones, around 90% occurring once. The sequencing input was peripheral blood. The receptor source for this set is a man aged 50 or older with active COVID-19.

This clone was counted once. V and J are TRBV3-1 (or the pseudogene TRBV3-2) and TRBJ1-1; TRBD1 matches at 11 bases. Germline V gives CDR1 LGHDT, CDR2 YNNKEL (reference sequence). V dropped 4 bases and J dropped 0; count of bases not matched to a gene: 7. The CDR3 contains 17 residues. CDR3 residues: CASSPRTGGQMNTEAFF. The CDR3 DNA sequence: TGTGCCAGCAGCCCCCGGACAGGGGGCCAAATGAACACTGAAGCTTTCTTT.

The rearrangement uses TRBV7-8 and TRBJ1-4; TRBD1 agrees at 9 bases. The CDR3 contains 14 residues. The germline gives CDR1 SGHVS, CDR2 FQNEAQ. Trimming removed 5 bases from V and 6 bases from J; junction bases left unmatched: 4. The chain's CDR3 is CASSDDRGDEKLFF. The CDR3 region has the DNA TGTGCCAGCAGCGATGACAGGGGGGATGAAAAACTGTTTTTT.

CDR3 coding DNA: TGTGCCAGCAGCGGGGGGAGCTCTGGAAACACCATATATTTT. It specifies CASSGGSSGNTIYF. The chain joins TRBV7-2 to TRBJ1-3; possible D gene TRBD1, 5 bases. The germline V gene has CDR1 SGHTA and CDR2 FQGNSA. The germline V and J ends were trimmed by 5 bases and 0 bases, with 8 bases remaining between them. CDR3 length: 14 residues.

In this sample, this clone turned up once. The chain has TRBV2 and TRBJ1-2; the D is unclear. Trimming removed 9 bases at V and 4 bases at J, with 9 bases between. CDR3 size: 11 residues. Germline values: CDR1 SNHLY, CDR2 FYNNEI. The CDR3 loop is CASYLGYGYTF. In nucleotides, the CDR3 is TGTGCCAGTTATCTCGGCTATGGCTACACCTTC.